One and the same sample provided the 23 T cell receptor beta chains below, sequenced in a study of T-cell reconstitution after alpha-beta-depleted transplantation in children. Molecular barcoding with unique molecular identifiers was used for the TCRbeta library. TCRdb re-analysed the PCR reads in MiXCR, keeping a single row per CDR3 protein. The table shows more than 400,000 distinct CDR3 sequences, with about an eighth occurring only once. The specimen was PBMCs, mostly from graft donor cells, collected 180 days after TCRalphabeta/CD19-depleted stem cell transplant. These TCRs come from a female patient aged 2 to 10 who had a stem cell transplant for aplastic anemia, so the T cells may come from the graft donor.

This clonotype was counted ten times or more. The V and J genes are TRBV12-3 or TRBV12-4 and TRBJ1-3; no clear D. Deletions cut 8 bases from V and 0 bases from J, with 8 bases between. The CDR3 extends over 13 amino acids. The CDR3 here is CASLENSGNTIYF. CDR3 DNA: TGTGCCAGCTTAGAAAACTCTGGAAACACCATATATTTT.

This clonotype was picked up a small number of times. The V and J genes are TRBV4-3 and TRBJ2-7; D gene ambiguous. V lost 0 bases and J lost 7, with 19 bases in between. CDR3 length equals 16 residues. CDR1 LGHNA and CDR2 YSLEER come from the germline V gene. This CDR3 is CASSQDRVRAPGEQYF. The CDR3 DNA sequence: TGCGCCAGCAGCCAAGATCGTGTCCGGGCCCCCGGGGAGCAGTACTTC.

The table lists this clonotype with a few counts. The rearrangement uses TRBV12-3 or TRBV12-4 and TRBJ1-1, with TRBD1 matching over 7 bases. With V trimmed by 5 bases and J by 0 bases, 6 bases remained unmatched. This CDR3 is built from 15 residues. CDR3 sequence reads: CASSTGQHMNTEAFF. The CDR3 DNA is TGTGCCAGCAGTACGGGACAGCACATGAACACTGAAGCTTTCTTT.

This clonotype was picked up a small number of times. This CDR3 reads CASSLPYSYEQYF. CDR3 coding DNA: TGCGCCAGCAGCTTGCCCTACTCCTACGAGCAGTACTTC. The chain links TRBV5-1 to TRBJ2-7; D ambiguous. The CDR3 is made up of 13 amino acids. Germline values: CDR1 SGHRS, CDR2 YFSETQ. Trimming shortened V by 1 base and J by 0 bases, and 5 bases separated the two germline ends.

This clonotype was seen ten or more times. The V and J genes are TRBV6-1 and TRBJ1-6; D call uncertain. The CDR3 extends over 17 amino acids. CDR1 and CDR2 from the germline V gene are MNHNS and SASEGT. V shed 6 bases and J shed 1 base, with 16 bases lying between them. CDR3 residues: CASSPSGLGSYNSPLHF. The CDR3, as DNA: TGTGCCAGCAGCCCCTCGGGCCTCGGGTCCTATAATTCACCCCTCCACTTT.

This clonotype came up many times. The rearrangement joins TRBV28 to TRBJ2-1; 11 nucleotides match TRBD2. V was pared by 4 bases and J by 7 bases, with 15 bases of the junction left unmatched. Germline-derived CDR1 and CDR2 are MDHEN and SYDVKM. The CDR3 is 18 amino acids. The chain's CDR3 is CASSSPYVSGRVRNEQFF. The CDR3 DNA reads TGTGCCAGCAGTTCCCCATATGTTAGCGGGAGGGTAAGGAATGAGCAGTTCTTC. Complete variable domain (other parts from reference TRBV28 and TRBJ2-1): DVKVTQSSRYLVKRTGEKVFLECVQDMDHENMFWYRQDPGLGLRLIYFSYDVKMKEKGDIPEGYSVSREKKERFSLILESASTNQTSMYLCASSSPYVSGRVRNEQFFGPGTRLTVL.

The table lists this clonotype with a few counts. The V call is TRBV29-1, the J call TRBJ1-4, with D possibly being TRBD1 (5 bases). The CDR3 is made up of 12 amino acids. The germline V gene encodes CDR1 SQVTM and CDR2 ANQGSEA. Trimming removed 2 bases at V and 8 bases at J, with 9 bases between. The CDR3 DNA reads TGCAGCGTTGAATTGGGGGGGGAAAAACTGTTTTTT. Its protein is CSVELGGEKLFF. The full variable domain, with the rest looked up from reference TRBV29-1 and TRBJ1-4, is SAVISQKPSRDICQRGTSLTIQCQVDSQVTMMFWYRQQPGQSLTLIATANQGSEATYESGFVIDKFPISRPNLTFSTLTVSNMSPEDSSIYLCSVELGGEKLFFGSGTQLSVL.

The chain has TRBV7-6 and TRBJ2-3; perhaps TRBD2 as D (5 bases). V gave up 3 bases and J gave up 5 bases, with 12 bases separating them. Germline V lookup: CDR1 SGHVS, CDR2 FNYEAQ. This CDR3 is 14 amino acids long. The CDR3 reads CASSFHNRGDTQYF. As DNA, the CDR3 is TGTGCCAGCAGCTTCCATAACCGGGGAGATACGCAGTATTTT.

This chain links TRBV18 with TRBJ2-7; weak D call: TRBD2 (5 bases). V was pared by 3 bases and J by 3 bases, with 15 bases between. This CDR3 comprises 15 residues. Germline-derived CDR1 and CDR2 are KGHSH and LQKENI. CDR3 amino acids: CASSPEGFTGYEQYV. Here the CDR3 DNA reads TGTGCCAGCTCACCCGAGGGATTTACTGGCTACGAGCAGTACGTC.

This clonotype turned up a few times. The chain carries TRBV29-1 and TRBJ2-3, with unresolved D. Germline V gene lookup returns CDR1 SQVTM and CDR2 ANQGSEA. Trimming left V 6 bases short and J 3 bases short, with 19 bases between. This CDR3 spans 15 amino acids. The CDR3 bases are TGCAGCGTCGCCGCGCCTAGGCTGGGGACAGATACGCAGTATTTT. The encoded protein is CSVAAPRLGTDTQYF.

This rearrangement joins TRBV6-1 to TRBJ1-5, with 7 bases that match TRBD1. J lost 2 bases, V lost 6 bases, and 4 bases had no gene match. The germline CDR1 and CDR2 sequences are MNHNS and SASEGT. The CDR3 is 14 residues long. The DNA for the CDR3 is TGTGCCAGCAGCCACCAGGGGGGCAATCAGCCCCAGCATTTT. Its protein is CASSHQGGNQPQHF.

The rearrangement uses TRBV5-1 and TRBJ2-2; D possibly corresponds to TRBD2 (6 bases). Trimming pared 4 bases from V and 3 bases from J, leaving 16 bases between. Germline lookup yields CDR1 SGHRS and CDR2 YFSETQ. There are 16 residues in the CDR3. The CDR3 loop reads CASSPTAAGYTGELFF. CDR3 nucleotide sequence: TGCGCCAGCAGCCCCACCGCCGCGGGGTACACCGGGGAGCTGTTTTTT.

The sample holds a few counts of this clonotype. The chain combines TRBV3-1 with TRBJ2-7, with TRBD2 matching over 12 bases. Trimming removed 0 bases from V and 1 base from J; junction bases left unmatched: 4. CDR1 is LGHDT, CDR2 YNNKEL, per germline (reference sequence). This CDR3 is built from 17 residues. The CDR3 here is CASSQDLAGGKSYEQYF. CDR3 nucleotide sequence: TGTGCCAGCAGCCAAGATCTAGCGGGAGGGAAATCCTACGAGCAGTACTTC.

Ten or more counts support this clonotype. The chain is built from TRBV20-1 and TRBJ1-5, with TRBD1 identical over 8 bases. In germline, CDR1 is DFQATT, CDR2 SNEGSKA (reference sequence). Trimming removed 6 bases from V and 4 bases from J; junction bases left unmatched: 5. CDR3 length equals 13 residues. CDR3 bases: TGCAGTGCCGACAGGGGCCCTAATCAGCCCCAGCATTTT. Its protein is CSADRGPNQPQHF.

This chain uses TRBV12-3 or TRBV12-4 with TRBJ1-1; D possibly corresponds to TRBD1 (5 bases). The CDR3 is made up of 16 amino acids. V was clipped by 7 bases and J by 0 bases, with 18 bases between them. CDR3: CASTPAVGQLNTEAFF. In nucleotides, the CDR3 is TGTGCCAGCACCCCTGCAGTGGGGCAGCTGAACACTGAAGCTTTCTTT.

The chain carries TRBV24-1 and TRBJ2-3; D is unresolved. V was clipped by 6 bases and J by 3 bases, with 3 bases between them. From germline, CDR1 is KGHDR and CDR2 SFDVKD. The CDR3 has 11 amino acids. The CDR3, as DNA: TGTGCCACCAGTCGGACAGATACGCAGTATTTT. It is translated as CATSRTDTQYF.

This clonotype was seen more than once but under ten times. This rearrangement joins TRBV19 to TRBJ2-1, with unresolved D. Germline loops: CDR1 LNHDA, CDR2 SQIVND (reference sequence). There are 14 residues in the CDR3. Trimming cost V 7 bases and J 5 bases, with 15 bases left between them. CDR3 sequence reads: CASTPTTSNNEQFF. The CDR3 DNA reads TGTGCCAGTACCCCGACCACTTCGAACAATGAGCAGTTCTTC.

The J gene is TRBJ1-2, the V gene TRBV12-3 or TRBV12-4; 10 bases align to TRBD1. V lost 3 bases to trimming and J lost 5 bases; unmatched junction nucleotides: 9. The CDR3 extends over 16 amino acids. CDR3 sequence reads: CASSFGSGTGVYGYTF. DNA for the CDR3: TGTGCCAGCAGTTTCGGATCCGGGACAGGGGTTTATGGCTACACCTTC.

The rearrangement joins TRBV29-1 to TRBJ1-5, with D possibly matching TRBD1 (5 bases). This CDR3 is 13 amino acids long. The germline V gene encodes CDR1 SQVTM and CDR2 ANQGSEA. The V end lost 5 bases, the J end lost 7 bases, and 15 bases lay between the germline ends. The CDR3 protein is CSVPSRADQPQHF. For the CDR3, the DNA is TGCAGCGTTCCCTCCAGGGCGGACCAGCCCCAGCATTTT.

The chain links TRBV30 to TRBJ2-1; D is possibly TRBD1 or TRBD2 (5 bases each). Germline V gives CDR1 GTSNPN, CDR2 SVGIG (reference sequence). The V end was cut by 2 bases, the J end by 0 bases, with 8 bases between. The CDR3 contains 14 residues. Here the CDR3 reads CAWSRGRSYNEQFF. Here the CDR3 DNA reads TGTGCCTGGAGTCGGGGCCGCTCCTACAATGAGCAGTTCTTC.

The chain joins TRBV7-3 to TRBJ1-3; D call uncertain. Between the trimmed V and J ends, which lost 8 bases and 3 bases, there was a span of 8 bases. Germline V gene sequence: CDR1 SGHTA, CDR2 FQGTGA. The CDR3 length is 12 residues. CDR3 coding DNA: TGTGCCAGCTCAAGGGATGGAAACACCATATATTTT. Protein: CASSRDGNTIYF.

This clonotype was detected a few times. The chain recombines TRBV28 with TRBJ2-1; D is possibly TRBD2 (6 bases). V was trimmed by 3 bases and J by 12 bases, leaving 21 bases between them. This CDR3 is 15 amino acids long. Germline lookup yields CDR1 MDHEN and CDR2 SYDVKM. The CDR3 DNA reads as TGTGCCAGCAGTTTTCGGAGGGTCCCTAGTTTCGGGCAGTTCTTC. Translated, it gives CASSFRRVPSFGQFF. Supplemented by reference TRBV28 and TRBJ2-1, the full variable domain reads DVKVTQSSRYLVKRTGEKVFLECVQDMDHENMFWYRQDPGLGLRLIYFSYDVKMKEKGDIPEGYSVSREKKERFSLILESASTNQTSMYLCASSFRRVPSFGQFFGPGTRLTVL.

The rearrangement uses TRBV7-9 and TRBJ2-7; D possibly corresponds to TRBD2 (6 bases). Germline CDR1 and CDR2: SEHNR and FQNEAQ (reference sequence). The CDR3 is 15 amino acids. V lost 1 base and J 6 bases, leaving 16 bases between the germline ends. The CDR3 spells CASSLGAGSLSEQYV. The CDR3 DNA reads as TGTGCCAGCAGCTTAGGGGCCGGGAGCTTGAGCGAGCAGTACGTC.